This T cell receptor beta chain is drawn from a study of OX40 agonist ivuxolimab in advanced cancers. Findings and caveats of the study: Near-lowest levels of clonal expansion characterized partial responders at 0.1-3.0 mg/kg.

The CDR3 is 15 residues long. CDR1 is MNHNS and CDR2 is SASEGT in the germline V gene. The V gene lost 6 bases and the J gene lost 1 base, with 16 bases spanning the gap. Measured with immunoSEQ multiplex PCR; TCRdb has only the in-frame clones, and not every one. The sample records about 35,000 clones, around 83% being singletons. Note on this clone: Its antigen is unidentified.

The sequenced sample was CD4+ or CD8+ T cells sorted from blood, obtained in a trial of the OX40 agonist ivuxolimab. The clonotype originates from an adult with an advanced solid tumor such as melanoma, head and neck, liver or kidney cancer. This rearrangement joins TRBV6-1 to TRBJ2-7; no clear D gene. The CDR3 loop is CASSRLKDGSYEQYF. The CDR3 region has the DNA TGTGCCAGCAGCCGATTGAAGGACGGATCCTACGAGCAGTACTTC.